This TCR beta chain stems from a study of blood T cells in healthy people across ages. Broader study findings: Researchers judged that diversity estimates from one million T cells fell short of true values.

This clonotype was seen more than once but under ten times. What it binds is unknown. The CDR3 is 16 amino acids. V trimming: 2 bases; J trimming: 4 bases; junction bases outside the gene matches: 11. The germline gives CDR1 SGDLS, CDR2 YYNGEE. Through a sample-barcoded 5' primer and a J-beta primer mix, a second PCR was run for roughly 7 to 11 cycles. Every cDNA molecule carried a tag from a template-switch adaptor bearing 12 random nucleotides. TCRdb called the 5' RACE reads again in MiXCR, with one record for every CDR3 protein. Here the sample spans about a million distinct CDR3 sequences, roughly 43% being singletons.

The sequence came from a man aged 25-45 years in good health. This chain connects TRBV9 to TRBJ1-2; TRBD1 matches at 7 bases. The specimen was blood. This CDR3 reads CASSVFTGQYSYGYTF. CDR3 sequence (DNA): TGTGCCAGCAGCGTTTTTACGGGACAGTATTCCTATGGCTACACCTTC.